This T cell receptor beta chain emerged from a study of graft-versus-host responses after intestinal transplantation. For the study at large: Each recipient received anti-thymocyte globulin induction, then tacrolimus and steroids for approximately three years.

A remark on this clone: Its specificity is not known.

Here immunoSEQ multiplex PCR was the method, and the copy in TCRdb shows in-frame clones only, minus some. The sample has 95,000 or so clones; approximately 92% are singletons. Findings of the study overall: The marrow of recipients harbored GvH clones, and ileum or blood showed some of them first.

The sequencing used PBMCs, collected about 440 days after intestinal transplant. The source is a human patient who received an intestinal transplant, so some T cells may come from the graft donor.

CDR3 coding DNA: TGTGCCAGCAGCCCGGTCGGACGGGGGGGTAACACTGAAGCTTTCTTT. The encoded protein is CASSPVGRGGNTEAFF. This chain links TRBV9 with TRBJ1-1, with a possible D match to TRBD1 (5 bases). Germline CDR1 is SGDLS and CDR2 is YYNGEE. With 4 bases removed from V and 2 bases from J, the gap between germline ends came to 18 bases. There are 16 residues in the CDR3.